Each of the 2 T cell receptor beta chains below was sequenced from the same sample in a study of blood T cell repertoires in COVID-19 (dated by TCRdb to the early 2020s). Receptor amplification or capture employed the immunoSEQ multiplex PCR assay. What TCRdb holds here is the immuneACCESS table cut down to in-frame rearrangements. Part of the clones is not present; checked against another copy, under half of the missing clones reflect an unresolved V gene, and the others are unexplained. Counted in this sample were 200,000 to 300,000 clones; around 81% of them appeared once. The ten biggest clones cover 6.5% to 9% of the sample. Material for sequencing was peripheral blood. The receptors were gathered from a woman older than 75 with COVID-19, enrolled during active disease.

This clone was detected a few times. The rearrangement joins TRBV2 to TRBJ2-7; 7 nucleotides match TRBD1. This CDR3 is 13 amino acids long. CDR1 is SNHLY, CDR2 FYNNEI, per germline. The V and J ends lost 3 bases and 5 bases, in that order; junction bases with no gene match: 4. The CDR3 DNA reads TGTGCCAGCAGTGACGACAGGGTCCACGAGCAGTACTTC. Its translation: CASSDDRVHEQYF.

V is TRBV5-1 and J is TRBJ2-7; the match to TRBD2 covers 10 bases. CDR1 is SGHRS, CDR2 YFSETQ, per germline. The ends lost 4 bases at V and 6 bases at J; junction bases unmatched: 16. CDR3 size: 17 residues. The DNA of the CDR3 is TGCGCCAGCAGCCCGGGGGGAATAGCGGGAGGCGTAGGCGAGCAGTACTTC. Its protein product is CASSPGGIAGGVGEQYF.